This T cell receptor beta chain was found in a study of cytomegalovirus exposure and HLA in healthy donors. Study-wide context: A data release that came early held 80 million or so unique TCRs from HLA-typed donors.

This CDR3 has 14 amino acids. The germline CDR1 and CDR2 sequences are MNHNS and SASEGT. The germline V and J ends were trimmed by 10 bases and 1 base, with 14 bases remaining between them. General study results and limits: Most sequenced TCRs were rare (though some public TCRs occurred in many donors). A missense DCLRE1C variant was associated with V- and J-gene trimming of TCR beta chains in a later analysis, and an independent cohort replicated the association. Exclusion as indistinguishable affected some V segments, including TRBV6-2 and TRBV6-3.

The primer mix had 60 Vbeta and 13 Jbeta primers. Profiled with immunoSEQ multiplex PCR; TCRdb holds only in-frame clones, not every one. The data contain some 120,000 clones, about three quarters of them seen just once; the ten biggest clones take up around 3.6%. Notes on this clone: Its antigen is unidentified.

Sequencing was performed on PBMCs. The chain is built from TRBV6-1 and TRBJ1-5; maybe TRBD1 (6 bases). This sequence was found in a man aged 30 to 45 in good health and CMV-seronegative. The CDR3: CATKGGFSNQPQHF. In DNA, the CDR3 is TGTGCCACGAAGGGGGGGTTCAGCAATCAGCCCCAGCATTTT.